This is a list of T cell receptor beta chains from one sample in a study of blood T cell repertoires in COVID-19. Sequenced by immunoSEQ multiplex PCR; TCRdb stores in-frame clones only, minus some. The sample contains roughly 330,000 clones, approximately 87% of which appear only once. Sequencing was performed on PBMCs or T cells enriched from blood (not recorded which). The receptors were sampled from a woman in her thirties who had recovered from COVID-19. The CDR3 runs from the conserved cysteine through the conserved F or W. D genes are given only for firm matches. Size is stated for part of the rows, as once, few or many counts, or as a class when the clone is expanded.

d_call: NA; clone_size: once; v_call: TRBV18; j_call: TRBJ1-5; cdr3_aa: CASSPAGDRSNQPQHF; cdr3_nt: TGTGCCAGCTCACCCGCCGGAGATCGAAGCAATCAGCCCCAGCATTTT
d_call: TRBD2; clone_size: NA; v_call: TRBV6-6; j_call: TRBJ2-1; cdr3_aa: CASSPYGGYYNEQFF; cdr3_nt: TGTGCCAGCAGTCCCTACGGGGGGTACTACAATGAGCAGTTCTTC
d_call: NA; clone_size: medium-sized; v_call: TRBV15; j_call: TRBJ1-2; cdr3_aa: CATSREGGRADGYTF; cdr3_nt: TGTGCCACCAGCAGAGAAGGTGGGCGGGCGGATGGCTACACCTTC
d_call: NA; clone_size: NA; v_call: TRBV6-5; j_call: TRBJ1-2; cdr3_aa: CASSYSIGNYGYTF; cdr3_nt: TGTGCCAGCAGTTACTCTATCGGGAACTATGGCTACACCTTC
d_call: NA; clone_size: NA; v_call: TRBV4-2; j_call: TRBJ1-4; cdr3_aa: CASSQVGGVGEKLFF; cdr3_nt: TGTGCCAGCAGCCAAGTTGGCGGGGTCGGTGAAAAACTGTTTTTT
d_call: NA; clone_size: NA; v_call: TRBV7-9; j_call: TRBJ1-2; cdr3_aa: CASSPRGGLDGYTF; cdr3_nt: TGTGCCAGCAGCCCCCGCGGGGGGCTTGATGGCTACACCTTC
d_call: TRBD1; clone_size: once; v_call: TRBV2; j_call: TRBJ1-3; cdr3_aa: CASSAGTGVGNTIYF; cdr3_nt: TGTGCCAGCAGTGCCGGGACAGGGGTAGGAAACACCATATATTTT
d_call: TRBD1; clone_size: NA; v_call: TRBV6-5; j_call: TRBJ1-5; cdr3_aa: CASSQQGSGQPQHF; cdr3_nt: TGTGCCAGCTCCCAACAGGGGAGTGGGCAGCCCCAGCATTTT
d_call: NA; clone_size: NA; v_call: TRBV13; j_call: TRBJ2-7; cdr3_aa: CASSPAGPPPYEQYF; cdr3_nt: TGTGCCAGCAGCCCCGCGGGCCCACCCCCCTACGAGCAGTACTTC
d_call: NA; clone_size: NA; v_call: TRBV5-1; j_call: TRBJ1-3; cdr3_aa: CASSFGQSGNTIYF; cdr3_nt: TGCGCCAGCAGCTTCGGACAATCTGGAAACACCATATATTTT
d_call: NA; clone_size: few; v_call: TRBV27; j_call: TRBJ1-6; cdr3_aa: CASSLSVGPSSYNSPLHF; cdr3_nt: TGTGCCAGCAGTTTATCGGTGGGTCCTAGCTCCTATAATTCACCCCTCCACTTT
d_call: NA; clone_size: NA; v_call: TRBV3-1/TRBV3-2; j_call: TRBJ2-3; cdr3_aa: CASSQVWPVRGGPDTQYF; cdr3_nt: TGTGCCAGCAGCCAAGTTTGGCCGGTACGGGGAGGCCCAGATACGCAGTATTTT
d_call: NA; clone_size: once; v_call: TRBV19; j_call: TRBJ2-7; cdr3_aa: CASSIVGSSYEQYF; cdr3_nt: TGTGCCAGTAGTATAGTTGGCAGTTCCTACGAGCAGTACTTC